This T cell receptor (beta chain) was found in a study of T cell responses to AZD1222 COVID-19 vaccine. Concerning this clone itself: The antigen is unknown.

General study points: The sample set comprised mostly white British donors with more females, and clonal diversity was possibly underestimated. Breadth and depth of Spike-specific TCRs rose after two AZD1222 doses. Baseline serostatus was positive in only a handful of AZD1222 recipients.

Trimming cost V 11 bases and J 6 bases, with 13 bases left between them. Germline V gene sequence: CDR1 MNHEY, CDR2 SVGAGI. This CDR3 has 11 amino acids. Profiling relied on immunoSEQ multiplex PCR, and the TCRdb table lists in-frame clones only, not all of them. The sample yields more than 140,000 clones, roughly 90% seen once. Sequences were derived from peripheral blood, sampled on day 0 of AZD1222 vaccination. The clonotype comes from an adult in good health. The chain links TRBV6-5 to TRBJ1-1, with D maybe TRBD1 (5 bases). CDR3 nucleotide sequence: TGTGCCGCGGGGCAGTCAGCTGAAGCTTTCTTT. Translated, it gives CAAGQSAEAFF.